These 11 T cell receptor beta chains were sequenced from one sample in a study of blood T cell repertoires in COVID-19. Some clones are missing from TCRdb's copy, which holds only in-frame ones; the method was immunoSEQ multiplex PCR. The sample yields about 190,000 clones, 78% seen once. The sequencing input was peripheral blood. Source of these receptors: an elderly woman with active or convalescent COVID-19.

V gene TRBV6-1 combines with J gene TRBJ2-3, with D uncertain. From germline, CDR1 is MNHNS and CDR2 SASEGT. The CDR3 contains 12 residues. Deletions cut 2 bases from V and 5 bases from J, with 5 bases between. The CDR3 DNA sequence: TGTGCCAGCAGTGAACTTCGAGATACGCAGTATTTT. Encoded protein: CASSELRDTQYF.

V gene TRBV27 combines with J gene TRBJ1-5, with a weak D call TRBD1 (5 bases). The CDR3 runs 18 residues. V was pared by 4 bases and J by 0 bases, with 19 bases between. The V gene's germline CDR1 is MNHEY and CDR2 SMNVEV (reference sequence). The CDR3 region has the DNA TGTGCCAGCAGTTCCCTCGGCAGGGCGTCTTATAGCAATCAGCCCCAGCATTTT. This sequence encodes CASSSLGRASYSNQPQHF.

The chain links TRBV6-5 to TRBJ1-6; 8 positions agree with TRBD1. Unmatched junction bases numbered 4, after V lost 5 bases and J lost 7 bases. Germline CDR1 and CDR2: MNHEY and SVGAGI. The CDR3 sequence is 14 residues long. CDR3 sequence: CASSPDRVNSPLHF. CDR3 nucleotides: TGTGCCAGCAGTCCGGACAGGGTGAATTCACCCCTCCACTTT.

The chain has TRBV7-9 and TRBJ1-1; no clear D. The CDR3 contains 13 residues. Germline V lookup: CDR1 SEHNR, CDR2 FQNEAQ (reference sequence). The V end was cut by 5 bases, the J end by 1 base, with 8 bases between. The CDR3 DNA is TGTGCCAGCAGCCCTAAAACGAACACTGAAGCTTTCTTT. Residues: CASSPKTNTEAFF.

The rearrangement links TRBV28 to TRBJ1-3, with 10 bases matching TRBD1. The germline V gene has CDR1 MDHEN and CDR2 SYDVKM. The CDR3 loop spans 15 amino acids. V shed 9 bases and J 2 bases; nucleotides not matched to a gene: 7. In nucleotides, the CDR3 is TGTGCCAGAGACAGGGGGCTCCATGCTGGAAACACCATATATTTT. It specifies CARDRGLHAGNTIYF.

This chain uses TRBV3-1 (or the pseudogene TRBV3-2) with TRBJ1-3, with D unresolved. V dropped 0 bases and J dropped 0 bases, with 15 bases sitting between them. The CDR3 is 18 residues long. Germline V gives CDR1 LGHDT, CDR2 YNNKEL (reference sequence). The CDR3 coding sequence is TGTGCCAGCAGCCAAGATCTCGGCAGGCGAAGCTCTGGAAACACCATATATTTT. This codes for CASSQDLGRRSSGNTIYF.

The chain links TRBV12-3 or TRBV12-4 to TRBJ2-7, with D maybe TRBD1 (6 bases). The V and J ends lost 2 bases and 5 bases respectively, with 10 bases between them. The CDR3 runs to 13 residues. The CDR3 here is CASSLRGNHEQYF. The CDR3 nucleotides are TGTGCCAGCAGTTTAAGGGGGAACCACGAGCAGTACTTC.

This chain uses TRBV6-5 with TRBJ1-4; weak D call: TRBD1 (6 bases). Between the trimmed V and J ends, which lost 5 bases and 8 bases, there was a span of 18 bases. Germline CDR1 is MNHEY and CDR2 is SVGAGI. The CDR3 contains 15 residues. CDR3 amino acids: CASSPPGQGMEKLFF. The CDR3 DNA sequence: TGTGCCAGCAGTCCCCCCGGGCAGGGGATGGAAAAACTGTTTTTT.

The chain is built from TRBV5-4 and TRBJ2-7, with 9 positions matching TRBD1. Germline trimming cut 4 bases from V and 0 bases from J; bases unmatched to any gene: 5. Germline CDR1 reads SGHNT; CDR2 reads YYREEE (reference sequence). The CDR3 runs 15 residues. The CDR3: CASSIQGASSYEQYF. The CDR3, as DNA: TGTGCCAGCAGCATACAGGGGGCGAGCTCCTACGAGCAGTACTTC.

This clone was recorded only once. J is TRBJ1-2 and V is TRBV3-1 (or the pseudogene TRBV3-2); the match to TRBD1 covers 7 bases. CDR3 length: 15 residues. Germline CDR1 reads LGHDT; CDR2 reads YNNKEL (reference sequence). J lost 7 bases, V lost 0 bases, and 8 bases had no gene match. The CDR3 protein is CASSQDNRGRSGYTF. The CDR3, as DNA: TGTGCCAGCAGCCAAGACAACAGGGGTAGGTCTGGCTACACCTTC.

The rearrangement links TRBV28 to TRBJ1-2; TRBD1 matches at 7 bases. The trim removed 4 bases at V and 7 bases at J, leaving 9 bases unmatched. Germline lookup yields CDR1 MDHEN and CDR2 SYDVKM. The CDR3 is made up of 14 amino acids. The CDR3 is CASSSGQTVGGYTF. The CDR3 DNA is TGTGCCAGCAGTTCGGGACAGACGGTCGGTGGCTACACCTTC.